A single sample is the source of the 18 T cell receptor beta chains below, sequenced in a study of cytomegalovirus exposure and HLA in healthy donors. The repertoire was sequenced with immunoSEQ multiplex PCR; TCRdb's copy has only in-frame clones and lacks some. This table has some 200,000 clones, around 90% appearing once. What was sequenced was PBMCs. Receptors were obtained from a woman aged 18-30 years in good health and CMV-seronegative.

The CDR3 sequence: CASSRGPWEPKGMNTEAFF. In nucleotides, the CDR3 is TGTGCCAGCAGCCGAGGTCCATGGGAACCCAAGGGGATGAACACTGAAGCTTTCTTT. The chain is built from TRBV4-2 and TRBJ1-1; tentative D call: TRBD1 (5 bases). Germline-derived CDR1 and CDR2 are LGHNA and YNFKEQ. With 4 bases removed from V and 0 bases from J, the gap between germline ends came to 24 bases. The CDR3 covers 19 residues.

V and J are TRBV28 and TRBJ1-2, with D possibly being TRBD1 (5 bases). This CDR3 spans 14 amino acids. Germline V gene lookup returns CDR1 MDHEN and CDR2 SYDVKM. V was cut by 10 bases and J by 4 bases, with 19 bases left in between. The CDR3 DNA reads as TGTGCCACCCTTCCGGGGGGGGAGGGCTATGGCTACACCTTC. This codes for CATLPGGEGYGYTF.

This chain connects TRBV13 to TRBJ2-1; D possibly corresponds to TRBD1 (6 bases). With 2 bases removed from V and 3 bases from J, the gap between germline ends came to 11 bases. Germline V gene sequence: CDR1 PRHDT, CDR2 FYEKMQ (reference sequence). The CDR3 runs 15 residues. CDR3 protein: CASSLSDSNYNEQFF. The CDR3 nucleotides are TGTGCCAGCAGCTTATCGGACAGCAACTACAATGAGCAGTTCTTC.

V usage is TRBV6-6 and J usage is TRBJ2-1; the D is unclear. The germline V gene has CDR1 MNHNY and CDR2 SVGAGI (reference sequence). CDR3 length: 13 residues. V was trimmed by 2 bases and J by 9 bases, leaving 11 bases between them. The CDR3 loop reads CASSYGPESEQFF. The CDR3 region has the DNA TGTGCCAGCAGTTACGGGCCCGAGAGTGAGCAGTTCTTC.

The chain couples TRBV5-1 to TRBJ1-2; TRBD1 is a possible D gene (5 bases). Trimming shortened V by 4 bases and J by 4 bases, and 17 bases separated the two germline ends. The germline V gene has CDR1 SGHRS and CDR2 YFSETQ. The CDR3 covers 15 residues. CDR3 residues: CASSAWGGAGYGYTF. DNA of the CDR3: TGCGCCAGCAGCGCCTGGGGTGGGGCTGGCTATGGCTACACCTTC.

The chain is built from TRBV6-6 and TRBJ1-2; D is unclear. The CDR3 has 13 amino acids. The V and J ends lost 2 bases and 2 bases respectively, with 6 bases between them. Germline V gene sequence: CDR1 MNHNY, CDR2 SVGAGI (reference sequence). The CDR3, as DNA: TGTGCCAGCAGTTACCGGGAGAACTATGGCTACACCTTC. Encoded protein: CASSYRENYGYTF.

This chain's CDR3 is CASSAQGPGELFF. CDR3 in DNA: TGTGCCAGCTCAGCCCAGGGGCCCGGGGAGCTGTTTTTT. This chain uses TRBV9 with TRBJ2-2, with D possibly matching TRBD1 (6 bases). V shed 7 bases and J shed 6 bases, with 13 bases lying between them. Germline V gene sequence: CDR1 SGDLS, CDR2 YYNGEE. The CDR3 sequence is 13 residues long.

The V and J genes are TRBV7-9 and TRBJ1-1; no firm D call. This CDR3 has 13 amino acids. V was shortened by 6 bases and J by 0 bases, with 8 bases between the two germline ends. Per the germline V gene, CDR1 is SEHNR and CDR2 is FQNEAQ (reference sequence). The CDR3 sequence is CASRGTLNTEAFF. In nucleotides, the CDR3 is TGTGCCAGCAGGGGCACCTTGAACACTGAAGCTTTCTTT.

This chain links TRBV6-1 with TRBJ2-4, with D possibly TRBD1 on 5 matching bases. Deletions cut 5 bases from V and 0 bases from J, with 11 bases between. Per the germline V gene, CDR1 is MNHNS and CDR2 is SASEGT. This CDR3 contains 15 residues. The CDR3 loop reads CASSSGFIAKNIQYF. The CDR3 DNA reads as TGTGCCAGCAGTTCAGGGTTCATAGCCAAAAACATTCAGTACTTC.

V and J are TRBV29-1 and TRBJ2-1; possibly TRBD2 for D (5 bases). Germline CDR1 reads SQVTM; CDR2 reads ANQGSEA. The CDR3 spans 14 residues. V shed 5 bases and J shed 3 bases, with 14 bases lying between them. The CDR3 DNA follows: TGCAGCGTTCAAACTAGTCTCAGCTACAATGAGCAGTTCTTC. Its translation is CSVQTSLSYNEQFF.

The genes are TRBV5-5 and TRBJ2-3; 8 bases fit TRBD1. Germline-derived CDR1 and CDR2 are SGHKS and YYEKEE (reference sequence). The CDR3 covers 15 residues. V shed 4 bases and J 6 bases; nucleotides not matched to a gene: 10. Here the CDR3 reads CASSTRTGWGDTQYF. As DNA, the CDR3 is TGTGCCAGCAGCACTCGGACAGGGTGGGGGGATACGCAGTATTTT. The whole variable domain, remainder taken from reference TRBV5-5 and TRBJ2-3, is DAGVTQSPTHLIKTRGQQVTLRCSPISGHKSVSWYQQVLGQGPQFIFQYYEKEERGRGNFPDRFSARQFPNYSSELNVNALLLGDSALYLCASSTRTGWGDTQYFGPGTRLTVL.

The chain links TRBV6-5 to TRBJ2-7, with 8 positions matching TRBD1. The ends lost 7 bases at V and 6 bases at J; junction bases unmatched: 8. CDR1 and CDR2 from the germline V gene are MNHEY and SVGAGI. CDR3 length equals 13 residues. CDR3: CASTTTGVGEQYF. In DNA form, the CDR3 reads TGTGCCAGCACCACGACAGGGGTAGGCGAGCAGTACTTC.

The rearrangement links TRBV7-9 to TRBJ1-1; the D gene is possibly TRBD1 (5 bases). V was shortened by 5 bases and J by 6 bases, with 13 bases between the two germline ends. CDR1 is SEHNR, CDR2 FQNEAQ, per germline (reference sequence). The CDR3 extends over 13 amino acids. For the CDR3, the DNA is TGTGCCAGCAGCAAGGCCGGGGGTCCTGAAGCTTTCTTT. Translation gives CASSKAGGPEAFF.

This chain connects TRBV2 to TRBJ1-5; a possible D gene is TRBD1 (6 bases). The CDR3 loop spans 15 amino acids. Trimming shortened V by 2 bases and J by 9 bases, and 17 bases separated the two germline ends. CDR1 is SNHLY and CDR2 is FYNNEI in the germline V gene. In DNA, the CDR3 is TGTGCCAGCAGTGAAAGTCGGGACACCGTTCGGCCCCAGCATTTT. Translating it yields CASSESRDTVRPQHF.

This chain uses TRBV6-5 with TRBJ2-5, with TRBD1 matching 8 bases. The CDR3 runs to 13 residues. Germline lookup yields CDR1 MNHEY and CDR2 SVGAGI. J gave up 4 bases and V 10 bases, and 8 bases lay outside the gene matches. CDR3 in DNA: TGTGCCACCAAGGACAGGGTAGGAGAGACCCAGTACTTC. It encodes CATKDRVGETQYF.

The chain links TRBV29-1 to TRBJ1-1, with 8 bases fitting TRBD1. The CDR3 runs 13 residues. The germline V gene has CDR1 SQVTM and CDR2 ANQGSEA. The ends lost 6 bases at V and 5 bases at J; junction bases unmatched: 8. CDR3 sequence (DNA): TGCAGCGTCAGGGGGCGAGGGGTTACTGAAGCTTTCTTT. Translation gives CSVRGRGVTEAFF.

The chain employs TRBV19 and TRBJ1-3; possible D gene TRBD1, 5 bases. Germline V CDR1 and CDR2: LNHDA, SQIVND (reference sequence). The CDR3 loop spans 15 amino acids. V dropped 3 bases and J dropped 8 bases, with 17 bases sitting between them. CDR3 sequence (DNA): TGTGCCAGTAGTATGCGGGACTCCGACACAGACACCATATATTTT. The encoded protein is CASSMRDSDTDTIYF.

The V and J genes are TRBV6-5 and TRBJ2-7, with D perhaps matching TRBD1 (5 bases). Trimming cost V 1 base and J 6 bases, with 13 bases left between them. Germline CDR1 is MNHEY and CDR2 is SVGAGI. The CDR3 covers 14 residues. The CDR3 DNA is TGTGCCAGCAGTTACTTCGGCAGGGCGGCCGAGCAGTACTTC. Translation gives CASSYFGRAAEQYF.